The 21 T cell receptor beta chains listed next were all sequenced from one sample in a study of neurological immune-mediated disorders (dated by TCRdb to between 2019 and 2020). This specimen's time point label, interpreted: technical triplicate 3. The library came from 5' RACE. The listed sequencing device is Illumina HiSeq 2500. TCRdb redid the processing of the public reads, applying fastp at Q25 and MiXCR, and retained in-frame beta chains. Here each entry gathers all rows of one CDR3 protein and keeps the most common genes and DNA. Across this sample there are some 30,000 distinct CDR3 sequences, with less than 20% seen only once. The ten largest account for 4.5% to 5% of the sample. Sequencing input: CD4+ T cells from blood. The receptors stem from a female donor with HTLV-1-associated myelopathy (HAM/TSP).

This clonotype was seen ten or more times. V usage is TRBV25-1 and J usage is TRBJ2-2; D may be TRBD2 (5 bases). V was clipped by 2 bases and J by 3 bases, with 7 bases between them. From germline, CDR1 is MGHDK and CDR2 SYGVNS. This CDR3 contains 14 residues. This chain's CDR3 is CASSEAGYTGELFF. CDR3 DNA: TGTGCCAGCAGTGAAGCGGGTTACACCGGGGAGCTGTTTTTT.

The table lists this clonotype with many counts. This chain uses TRBV2 with TRBJ1-3; D ambiguous. Germline CDR1 reads SNHLY; CDR2 reads FYNNEI. CDR3 length: 15 residues. V was shortened by 4 bases and J by 3 bases, with 13 bases between the two germline ends. DNA for the CDR3: TGTGCCAGCAGTGGAGAGGAGGAAGGTGGAAACACCATATATTTT. This sequence encodes CASSGEEEGGNTIYF.

This clonotype was recorded many times. The chain carries TRBV4-2 and TRBJ2-3, with 8 bases matching TRBD1. CDR3 size: 18 residues. V was pared by 0 bases and J by 1 base, with 9 bases of the junction left unmatched. CDR1 and CDR2 (germline): LGHNA, YNFKEQ. CDR3 nucleotide sequence: TGTGCCAGCAGCCAAGAAAGCCTTAGGGGACAGGGCACAGATACGCAGTATTTT. Protein sequence: CASSQESLRGQGTDTQYF.

There are many counts of this clonotype. The rearrangement uses TRBV7-8 and TRBJ2-2; 8 positions match TRBD2. In germline, CDR1 is SGHVS, CDR2 FQNEAQ. The CDR3 spans 13 residues. The CDR3 DNA is TGTGGGGCGAGGCGGGGGGCGACCGGGGAGCTGTTTTTT. This encodes CGARRGATGELFF.

This clonotype has a count of ten or more. The V gene is TRBV28, the J gene TRBJ1-2; 7 bases line up with TRBD1. The CDR3 consists of 15 residues. V lost 6 bases and J lost 0; bases outside the gene matches: 7. CDR1 is MDHEN and CDR2 is SYDVKM in the germline V gene. The CDR3 sequence is CASRSSGTANYGYTF. In DNA form, the CDR3 reads TGTGCCAGCAGGTCGTCCGGGACAGCTAACTATGGCTACACCTTC.

This clonotype was seen ten or more times. The rearrangement uses TRBV7-2 and TRBJ2-1; 10 bases agree with TRBD2. The V gene's germline CDR1 is SGHTA and CDR2 FQGNSA. This CDR3 contains 16 residues. V was clipped by 3 bases and J by 4 bases; unmatched bases: 6. This chain's CDR3 is CASSFYERGGYNEQFF. The DNA of the CDR3 is TGTGCCAGCAGCTTTTATGAGCGGGGGGGATACAATGAGCAGTTCTTC.

The chain combines TRBV4-2 with TRBJ2-1, with D uncertain. Germline V gene lookup returns CDR1 LGHNA and CDR2 YNFKEQ. The CDR3 is 13 amino acids. V lost 0 bases to trimming and J lost 7 bases, with 7 bases between them. CDR3 sequence reads: CASSQDPSNEQFF. CDR3 sequence (DNA): TGTGCCAGCAGCCAAGACCCTAGTAATGAGCAGTTCTTC.

This clonotype was picked up many times. The V gene is TRBV20-1, the J gene TRBJ2-1, with D possibly TRBD2 on 6 matching bases. This CDR3 comprises 14 residues. V shed 2 bases and J shed 0 bases, with 8 bases lying between them. In germline, CDR1 is DFQATT, CDR2 SNEGSKA (reference sequence). The CDR3 loop is CSARRGSSYNEQFF. CDR3 DNA: TGCAGTGCTAGACGGGGGAGCTCCTACAATGAGCAGTTCTTC.

This clonotype was found a few times. The chain has TRBV25-1 and TRBJ1-2, with 9 bases lining up with TRBD1. Germline V gene lookup returns CDR1 MGHDK and CDR2 SYGVNS. The CDR3 runs to 16 residues. V shed 3 bases, J shed 6 bases, and the junction held 11 bases outside the gene matches. DNA for the CDR3: TGTGCCAGCAGTGAGAACCAAGGGACAGGGAGAAATGGCTACACCTTC. It codes for CASSENQGTGRNGYTF.

This clonotype is medium-sized within its sample. The CDR3 region is CSARDRAGGNEKLFF. The CDR3 region has the DNA TGCAGTGCTAGAGATCGGGCAGGGGGTAATGAAAAACTGTTTTTT. J is TRBJ1-4 and V is TRBV20-1; 7 positions match TRBD1. Germline V gene data show CDR1 as DFQATT and CDR2 as SNEGSKA (reference sequence). V dropped 0 bases and J dropped 4; count of bases not matched to a gene: 5. The CDR3 is made up of 15 amino acids.

There are many counts of this clonotype. V gene TRBV12-3 or TRBV12-4 combines with J gene TRBJ2-5; D unclear. Trimming pared 6 bases from V and 5 bases from J, leaving 7 bases between. The CDR3 is 11 amino acids. The CDR3 nucleotides read TGTGCCAGCAGCTCCGGGGAGACCCAGTACTTC. This sequence encodes CASSSGETQYF.

Many counts were recorded for this clonotype. This chain connects TRBV20-1 to TRBJ2-6; D is unclear. In germline, CDR1 is DFQATT, CDR2 SNEGSKA (reference sequence). CDR3 length: 16 amino acids. V was cut by 1 base and J by 0 bases, with 10 bases left in between. CDR3 loop: CSARAMSYSGANVLTF. CDR3 DNA sequence: TGCAGTGCTAGAGCTATGTCCTACTCTGGGGCCAACGTCCTGACTTTC.

Ten or more counts support this clonotype. The chain's CDR3 is CASTFLAGNEQFF. The CDR3 nucleotides read TGTGCCAGCACGTTTCTAGCCGGCAATGAGCAGTTCTTC. The rearrangement links TRBV2 to TRBJ2-1, with D possibly being TRBD2 (5 bases). V was shortened by 7 bases and J by 6 bases, with 13 bases between the two germline ends. Germline V gives CDR1 SNHLY, CDR2 FYNNEI. The CDR3 is 13 residues long.

Turning to this clonotype: Its ends do not fully match the called genes, so a read error is possible. The chain carries TRBV11-2 and TRBJ2-6; D assignment may be TRBD1 or TRBD2 (5 bases each). Germline V gives CDR1 SGHAT, CDR2 FQNNGV. The CDR3 is 16 amino acids. CDR3 DNA: TGTGCCAACAGCATGTACCGGGGCTCTGGGGCAAACGTCCTGACTTTC. This codes for CANSMYRGSGANVLTF.

This clonotype was seen repeatedly, ten times or more. The CDR3 loop reads CASSLWGAVALAGDNEQFF. CDR3 nucleotide sequence: TGTGCCAGCAGTCTTTGGGGGGCTGTAGCGTTAGCGGGAGATAATGAGCAGTTCTTC. This chain joins TRBV27 and TRBJ2-1; 9 bases map to TRBD2. Per the germline V gene, CDR1 is MNHEY and CDR2 is SMNVEV (reference sequence). This CDR3 contains 19 residues. V was clipped by 5 bases and J by 7 bases; unmatched bases: 21.

There are many counts of this clonotype. The chain employs TRBV7-2 and TRBJ1-6, with TRBD1 as a possible D gene (5 bases). Germline V gene data show CDR1 as SGHTA and CDR2 as FQGNSA. V lost 0 bases and J lost 8, with 11 bases in between. This CDR3 is 15 amino acids long. DNA for the CDR3: TGTGCCAGCAGCTTAGCCTCGGGGGACTATTCACCCCTCCACTTT. This gives the protein CASSLASGDYSPLHF.

This clonotype has ten or more counts. The chain recombines TRBV20-1 with TRBJ2-1, with TRBD2 identical over 7 bases. V shed 3 bases and J 8 bases; nucleotides not matched to a gene: 19. The CDR3 length is 17 residues. Germline values: CDR1 DFQATT, CDR2 SNEGSKA (reference sequence). CDR3 sequence: CSASGVRGGSGEDEQFF. The DNA of the CDR3 is TGCAGTGCTAGCGGGGTACGGGGCGGGAGCGGGGAAGATGAGCAGTTCTTC.

Many counts were recorded for this clonotype. This sequence joins TRBV5-1 and TRBJ2-7, with TRBD2 as a possible D gene (6 bases). Deletions cut 0 bases from V and 5 bases from J, with 12 bases between. The CDR3 has 14 residues. Germline CDR1 is SGHRS and CDR2 is YFSETQ. The CDR3 here is CASSLAGRRDEQYF. The CDR3, as DNA: TGCGCCAGCAGCTTGGCCGGGAGAAGAGACGAGCAGTACTTC.

This clonotype showed up many times. The chain is built from TRBV29-1 and TRBJ2-7, with 10 bases identical to TRBD1. The CDR3 sequence is 14 residues long. V gave up 5 bases and J gave up 4 bases; unmatched junction bases: 8. The V gene's germline CDR1 is SQVTM and CDR2 ANQGSEA. The chain's CDR3 is CSVKAGTGDYEQYF. The CDR3 nucleotides read TGCAGCGTTAAGGCCGGGACAGGGGATTACGAGCAGTACTTC.

The sample holds many counts of this clonotype. The J gene is TRBJ1-1, the V gene TRBV7-9, with D perhaps matching TRBD1 (6 bases). The V gene lost 4 bases and the J gene lost 7 bases, with 10 bases spanning the gap. This CDR3 has 12 residues. Germline V CDR1 and CDR2: SEHNR, FQNEAQ (reference sequence). The CDR3, as DNA: TGTGCCAGCAGCTCCGGGACACGTGAAGCTTTCTTT. As protein: CASSSGTREAFF.

This sequence joins TRBV29-1 and TRBJ2-5; 9 nucleotides line up with TRBD2. CDR1 is SQVTM, CDR2 ANQGSEA, per germline. The length of the CDR3 is 14 residues. V gave up 4 bases and J gave up 6 bases; unmatched junction bases: 9. For the CDR3, the DNA is TGCAGCGTTGGCTCTAGCGGGGCAGATAAGACCCAGTACTTC. Its protein is CSVGSSGADKTQYF.